This paragraph covers one T cell receptor beta chain sequence. Its antigen remains unidentified. The data derive from a study of shared clonotypes between healthy human individuals. Several immunoSEQ plates held equal portions of the genomic DNA taken from each subset. Using immunoSEQ multiplex PCR, the repertoire was profiled, and TCRdb retains in-frame clones only, with some absent. This sample has about half a million clones, with roughly 80% found just once. General observations from the study: Depth of sequencing was expected to influence donor clonotype sharing. Sampling used blood alone; tissue repertoires probably differ.

The ends lost 0 bases at V and 3 bases at J; junction bases unmatched: 2. The length of the CDR3 is 15 residues. The germline gives CDR1 MNHEY, CDR2 SVGAGI. Specimen: PBMCs. The clonotype was recovered from a woman aged 40-49 years in good health. Some clones in this sample may be carry-over from other donors' samples. This sequence joins TRBV6-5 and TRBJ2-7; TRBD1 aligns across 10 bases. The CDR3 sequence: CASSYSGDRGYEQYF. The CDR3 nucleotides are TGTGCCAGCAGTTACTCGGGGGACAGGGGCTACGAGCAGTACTTC.